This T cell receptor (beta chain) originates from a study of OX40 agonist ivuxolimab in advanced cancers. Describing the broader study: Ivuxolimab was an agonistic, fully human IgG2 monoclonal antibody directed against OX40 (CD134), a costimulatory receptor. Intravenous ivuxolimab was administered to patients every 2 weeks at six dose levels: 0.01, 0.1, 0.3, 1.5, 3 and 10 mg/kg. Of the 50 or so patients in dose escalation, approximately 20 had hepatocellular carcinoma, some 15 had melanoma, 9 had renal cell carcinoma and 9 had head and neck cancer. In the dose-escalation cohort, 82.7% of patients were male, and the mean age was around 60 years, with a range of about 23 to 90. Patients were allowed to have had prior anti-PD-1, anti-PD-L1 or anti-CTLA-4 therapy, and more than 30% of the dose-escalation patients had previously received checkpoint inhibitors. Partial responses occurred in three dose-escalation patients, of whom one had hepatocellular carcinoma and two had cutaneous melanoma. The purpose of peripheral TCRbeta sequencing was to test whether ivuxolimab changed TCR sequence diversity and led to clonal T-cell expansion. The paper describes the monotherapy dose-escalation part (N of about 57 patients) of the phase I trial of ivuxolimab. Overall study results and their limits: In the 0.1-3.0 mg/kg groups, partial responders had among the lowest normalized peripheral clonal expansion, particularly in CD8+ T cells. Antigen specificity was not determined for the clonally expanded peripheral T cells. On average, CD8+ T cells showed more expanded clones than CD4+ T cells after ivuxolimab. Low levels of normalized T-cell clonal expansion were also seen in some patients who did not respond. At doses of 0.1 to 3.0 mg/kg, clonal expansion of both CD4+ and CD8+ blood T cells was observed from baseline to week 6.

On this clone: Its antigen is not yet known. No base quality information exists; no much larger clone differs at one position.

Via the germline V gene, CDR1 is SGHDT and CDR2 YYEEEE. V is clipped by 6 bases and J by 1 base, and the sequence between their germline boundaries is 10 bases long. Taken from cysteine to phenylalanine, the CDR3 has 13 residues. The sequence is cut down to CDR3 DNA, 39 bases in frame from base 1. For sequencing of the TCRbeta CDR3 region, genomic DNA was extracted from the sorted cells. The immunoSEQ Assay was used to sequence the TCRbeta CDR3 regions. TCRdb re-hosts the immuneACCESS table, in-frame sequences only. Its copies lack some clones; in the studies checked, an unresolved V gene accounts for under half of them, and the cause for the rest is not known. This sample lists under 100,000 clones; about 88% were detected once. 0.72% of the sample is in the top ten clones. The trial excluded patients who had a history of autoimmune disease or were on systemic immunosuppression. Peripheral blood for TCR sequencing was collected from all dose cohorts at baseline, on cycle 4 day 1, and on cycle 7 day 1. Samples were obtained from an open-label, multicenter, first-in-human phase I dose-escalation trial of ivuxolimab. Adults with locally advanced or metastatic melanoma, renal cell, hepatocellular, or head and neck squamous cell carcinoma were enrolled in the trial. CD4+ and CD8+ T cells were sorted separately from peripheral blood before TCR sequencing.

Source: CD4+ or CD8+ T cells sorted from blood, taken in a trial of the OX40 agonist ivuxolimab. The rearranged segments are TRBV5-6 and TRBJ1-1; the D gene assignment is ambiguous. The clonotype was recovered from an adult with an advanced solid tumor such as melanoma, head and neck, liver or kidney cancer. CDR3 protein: CASTPRANTEAFF. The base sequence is TGTGCCAGCACCCCACGAGCGAACACTGAAGCTTTCTTT. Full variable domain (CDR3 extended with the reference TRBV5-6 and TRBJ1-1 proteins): DAGVTQSPTHLIKTRGQQVTLRCSPKSGHDTVSWYQQALGQGPQFIFQYYEEEERQRGNFPDRFSGHQFPNYSSELNVNALLLGDSALYLCASTPRANTEAFFGQGTRLTVV.